The TCR beta chain described here comes from a study of Graves' ophthalmopathy and Graves' hyperthyroidism. As for the study in general: Stable hyperthyroidism meant no ophthalmopathy within 18 months of follow-up.

Amplified material comprised TCR beta CDR3 regions derived from RNA transcripts. Second-round multiplex PCR came after first-round RT-PCR with HTBI primers. MiXCR was run by TCRdb on the multiplex PCR reads, yielding one entry per CDR3 protein. The sample contains 1 million to 1.3 million distinct CDR3 sequences, about 38% of which appear only once. Recruitment covered hyperthyroidism patients aged 18 to 65 whose new diagnosis was of under 2 months' duration. Diagnosis used clinical symptoms, serum thyroxine, TRAb, thyroid ultrasound and orbital computed tomography. There are a few counts of this clonotype. One end of the junction fails to match germline, which may point to a read error. Germline lookup yields CDR1 DFQATT and CDR2 SNEGSKA (reference sequence). CDR3 size: 14 residues.

The genes are TRBV20-1 and TRBJ2-5; 7 nucleotides agree with TRBD2. The source material was peripheral blood or thyroid tissue (not recorded which). This TCR was recovered from an adult man with Graves' hyperthyroidism. The CDR3 reads CSARDAGEVKTQHF. CDR3 sequence (DNA): TGCAGTGCTAGAGATGCGGGAGAAGTGAAGACCCAGCACTTC.